This T cell receptor (beta chain) was recorded in a study of technical replicates of blood from a handful of donors (dated by TCRdb to 2017 to 2019). For this clone: The target of this receptor is not known. No base quality information exists; no much larger clone differs at one position.

The CDR3, from cysteine to phenylalanine, totals 16 residues. Left in the record is the CDR3 DNA by itself, 48 bases read in frame from the first base. CDR1 is given as KGHSH and CDR2 as LQKENI, both from the germline V gene. Trimming costs V 3 bases and J 6 bases, and their ends lie 17 bases apart. Library construction relied on the immunoSEQ multiplex PCR assay. The source is immuneACCESS, and TCRdb retained only in-frame sequences with V and J called. Part of the clones is not carried over; for the studies checked, unresolved V genes explain less than half of this, and the remainder is unexplained. For this sample there are 80,000 to 90,000 clones; approximately 94% appear just once. Of the sample, under 0.3% is held by the ten largest clones.

The sequence came from a human donor in good health. This chain is built from TRBV18 and TRBJ1-4, with TRBD1 as a weak D call on 6 bases. Source material: T cells isolated from PBMCs. The nucleotide sequence is given as TGTGCCAGCTCACCGGAAACAGGGCGACTACATGAAAAACTGTTTTTT. Its product reads: CASSPETGRLHEKLFF. With the rest looked up from the reference TRBV18 and TRBJ1-4 genes rather than sequenced, the full variable domain is NAGVMQNPRHLVRRRGQEARLRCSPMKGHSHVYWYRQLPEEGLKFMVYLQKENIIDESGMPKERFSAEFPKEGPSILRIQQVVRGDSAAYFCASSPETGRLHEKLFFGSGTQLSVL.